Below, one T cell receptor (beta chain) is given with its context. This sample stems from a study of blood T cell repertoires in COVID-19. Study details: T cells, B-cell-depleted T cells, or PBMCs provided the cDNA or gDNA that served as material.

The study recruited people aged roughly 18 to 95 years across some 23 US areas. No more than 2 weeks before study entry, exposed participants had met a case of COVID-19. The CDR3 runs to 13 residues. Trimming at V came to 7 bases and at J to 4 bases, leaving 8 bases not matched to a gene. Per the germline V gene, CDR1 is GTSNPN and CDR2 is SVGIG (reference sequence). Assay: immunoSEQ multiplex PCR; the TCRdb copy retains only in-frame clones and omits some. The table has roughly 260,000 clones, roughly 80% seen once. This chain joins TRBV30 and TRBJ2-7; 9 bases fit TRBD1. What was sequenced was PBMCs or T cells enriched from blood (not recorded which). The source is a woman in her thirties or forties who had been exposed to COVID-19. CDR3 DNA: TGTGCCTCCCCGGGACAGGGAGCTTACGAGCAGTACTTC. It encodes CASPGQGAYEQYF.